The TCR beta chain described here comes from a study of neurological immune-mediated disorders. Study overall: Of the roughly 35 patients with multiple sclerosis, some 31 had relapsing-remitting MS, whereas the remaining 3 had secondary progressive MS. Overall study results and limits: No sharing of CDR3 amino acid sequences was observed among expanded clones across subjects, suggesting private repertoires in all groups. The greatest degree of TCR clonal expansion was observed in HTLV-1-associated myelopathy, with the lowest in multiple sclerosis, below that of healthy controls.

Ten or more counts support this clonotype. Its antigen is still unknown. From the 5' RACE reads, TCRdb called clonotypes with MiXCR, one entry per CDR3 protein. The sample lists 40,000 or so distinct CDR3 sequences; 2.5% were seen once. The V gene lost 5 bases and the J gene lost 5 bases, with 13 bases spanning the gap. The CDR3 is 14 residues long. CDR1 is MDHEN and CDR2 is SYDVKM in the germline V gene. Sequenced sample: PBMCs. The sequence was obtained from a man in his forties or fifties with multiple sclerosis. The chain employs TRBV28 and TRBJ1-5; D is perhaps TRBD1 (5 bases). The CDR3 loop is CASSPGNRHQPQHF. In DNA, the CDR3 is TGTGCCAGCAGTCCAGGGAATCGGCATCAGCCCCAGCATTTT.